The source of this T cell receptor beta chain is a study of neurological immune-mediated disorders. V was clipped by 4 bases and J by 9 bases, with 9 bases between them. This CDR3 is 11 amino acids long. CDR1 is SSHAT, CDR2 FNYEAQ, per germline (reference sequence). Findings of the study overall: Phylogenetically, 18 of 34 multiple sclerosis patients' repertoires fell into one related-CDR3 cluster, a possible signature.

In this sample, this clonotype turned up a few times. The antigen is undetermined. Each CDR3 protein is one row after TCRdb ran MiXCR on the 5' RACE reads. Altogether over 60,000 distinct CDR3 sequences are present, under 5.5% being singletons, with the ten largest covering 2.2%. Unsorted libraries came from 2 million PBMCs stored at -80 °C. This receptor was taken from a woman in her 70s with multiple sclerosis. The sequencing input was PBMCs. The chain has TRBV7-7 and TRBJ2-5; D is unclear. The CDR3 loop is CASSSGGAQYF. In DNA form, the CDR3 reads TGTGCCAGCAGCTCCGGTGGGGCCCAGTACTTC.